These T cell receptor beta chains were read from a single sample in a study of blood T cell repertoires in COVID-19. Profiling relied on immunoSEQ multiplex PCR, and the TCRdb table lists in-frame clones only, not all of them. The data show 35,000 or so clones, about 86% seen once. The source material was peripheral blood. These receptors were obtained from a human donor in a cohort sampled during active COVID-19. CDR3s include the opening cysteine and the closing phenylalanine or tryptophan. D genes are given only for firm matches. Size values are once, few and many counts, or a class for expanded clones, and some rows have none.

CDR3 DNA: TGTGCCAGCAGTCCCCAGGCCCCCGATGTGCAGTATTTT
CDR3 protein: CASSPQAPDVQYF
D gene: -
V gene: TRBV7-6
clone size: -
J gene: TRBJ2-3

CDR3 DNA: TGTGCCAGTAGTATGGCGGGGCTCGAGCAGTACTTC
CDR3 protein: CASSMAGLEQYF
D gene: -
V gene: TRBV19
clone size: few
J gene: TRBJ2-7

CDR3 DNA: TGTGCCAGCAGCGCGGGAACAGGGGGATCCTATAATTCACCCCTCCACTTT
CDR3 protein: CASSAGTGGSYNSPLHF
D gene: TRBD1
V gene: TRBV9
clone size: once
J gene: TRBJ1-6

CDR3 DNA: TGTGCCAGTACCAATAATGGCATCCACGAGCAGTACTTC
CDR3 protein: CASTNNGIHEQYF
D gene: -
V gene: TRBV19
clone size: once
J gene: TRBJ2-7

CDR3 DNA: TGTGCCAGCAGCTTGAATACCGAGAGATGGAACACTGAAGCTTTCTTT
CDR3 protein: CASSLNTERWNTEAFF
D gene: -
V gene: TRBV5-5
clone size: -
J gene: TRBJ1-1

CDR3 DNA: TGTGCCAGTAACCCTGCGCGTCCTGACAGGGGGAGAGGCTACACCTTC
CDR3 protein: CASNPARPDRGRGYTF
D gene: TRBD1
V gene: TRBV19
clone size: -
J gene: TRBJ1-2

CDR3 DNA: TGTGCCAGTAGTATATCAGCGTCCGAGCAGTACTTC
CDR3 protein: CASSISASEQYF
D gene: -
V gene: TRBV19
clone size: -
J gene: TRBJ2-7

CDR3 DNA: TGCGCCAGCAGTGAAAAGGGACTAGCGGAGAGCACCGGGGAGCTGTTTTTT
CDR3 protein: CASSEKGLAESTGELFF
D gene: TRBD2
V gene: TRBV10-1
clone size: -
J gene: TRBJ2-2

CDR3 DNA: TGCGCCAGCAGCTTGGGCCCTAGCGGTTACAATGAGCAGTTCTTC
CDR3 protein: CASSLGPSGYNEQFF
D gene: TRBD2
V gene: TRBV5-1
clone size: -
J gene: TRBJ2-1

CDR3 DNA: TGTGCCAGTCTACAGGGACCCGGAAACACCATATATTTT
CDR3 protein: CASLQGPGNTIYF
D gene: -
V gene: TRBV6-6
clone size: -
J gene: TRBJ1-3

CDR3 DNA: TGCGCCAGCAGAATGGTCGGGGGGCGGCTCGACGAGCAGTACTTC
CDR3 protein: CASRMVGGRLDEQYF
D gene: -
V gene: TRBV10-2
clone size: -
J gene: TRBJ2-7

CDR3 DNA: TGTGCCAGCAGCGTACCCGGTAGTTTTGAGCAGTTCTTC
CDR3 protein: CASSVPGSFEQFF
D gene: -
V gene: TRBV6-5
clone size: -
J gene: TRBJ2-1

CDR3 DNA: TGTGCCAGCAGTCCCCAGGGTATTGGCTACACCTTC
CDR3 protein: CASSPQGIGYTF
D gene: -
V gene: TRBV12-3/TRBV12-4
clone size: -
J gene: TRBJ1-2

CDR3 DNA: TGTGCCAGCAGCCTCCTCCGGACAGGGGCCACCTACGAGCAGTACTTC
CDR3 protein: CASSLLRTGATYEQYF
D gene: TRBD1
V gene: TRBV14
clone size: -
J gene: TRBJ2-7